The sequence of this T cell receptor beta chain was determined in a study of blood T cell repertoires in COVID-19. Turning to the study itself: Both acute and convalescent COVID-19 samples were obtained from the United States, Italy and Spain. Sources were T cells, B-cell-depleted T cells, or PBMCs; the material itself was cDNA or gDNA.

In the authors' workflow: Quantification of nucleated cells was approximated via reference gene primer amplification. TCRdb's table, derived via immunoSEQ multiplex PCR, lists solely in-frame clones and lacks some. The D gene and trimming were derived from the DNA, and the V and J assignments and clone size from that table. The table shows about 63,000 clones, with under 90% occurring only once. The germline CDR1 and CDR2 sequences are MNHEY and SMNVEV (reference sequence). This CDR3 is built from 14 residues. Trimming removed 2 bases from V and 0 bases from J, with 8 bases in between. The V and J genes are TRBV27 and TRBJ2-7; perhaps TRBD1 as D (6 bases). Material: peripheral blood. The receptor was derived from a human donor in a cohort sampled during active COVID-19. DNA of the CDR3: TGTGCCAGCAGTTTACACAGGGTCTCCTACGAGCAGTACTTC. Residues: CASSLHRVSYEQYF.